What follows are 14 T cell receptor beta chains derived from one specimen sequenced in a study of shared clonotypes between healthy human individuals. Naive CD8 cells comprised CD45RO-negative, CCR7-positively selected cells, excluding terminally differentiated effector memory CD45RA+ cells. Using immunoSEQ multiplex PCR, the repertoire was profiled, and TCRdb retains in-frame clones only, with some absent. This sample has 2 million to 2.5 million clones; about 95% occur once, and the top ten carry about 1.1%. Sequenced: naive CD8+ T cells sorted from blood. These receptors all stem from a man aged 18 to 29 in good health.

The V gene is TRBV7-9, the J gene TRBJ2-5; D is unclear. Germline V lookup: CDR1 SEHNR, CDR2 FQNEAQ (reference sequence). The CDR3 consists of 14 residues. The V gene lost 3 bases and the J gene lost 3 bases, with 11 bases spanning the gap. CDR3 nucleotides: TGTGCCAGCAGCTTGCCTACTCAGAAAGAGACCCAGTACTTC. Protein: CASSLPTQKETQYF.

In the case of this clone: The sample carries other DNA sequences with the same CDR3. CDR3 DNA: TGTGCCAGCAGCTTCGGGCTGGGCTACACCTTC. This sequence encodes CASSFGLGYTF. The chain is built from TRBV5-4 and TRBJ1-2; D is uncertain. Germline V gene data show CDR1 as SGHNT and CDR2 as YYREEE (reference sequence). This CDR3 contains 11 residues. V gave up 2 bases and J gave up 8 bases, with 7 bases separating them.

The V call is TRBV5-4, the J call TRBJ2-1; D could derive from TRBD1 or TRBD2 (6 bases each). CDR3 length: 14 residues. The germline V and J ends were trimmed by 0 bases and 4 bases, with 8 bases remaining between them. CDR1 is SGHNT, CDR2 YYREEE, per germline (reference sequence). The CDR3 loop reads CASSLEGGYNEQFF. CDR3 in DNA: TGTGCCAGCAGCTTGGAAGGGGGGTACAATGAGCAGTTCTTC.

This clone was counted a single time. The chain recombines TRBV12-5 with TRBJ2-7; the match to TRBD2 covers 10 bases. V lost 0 bases and J lost 5; bases outside the gene matches: 4. CDR1 LGHNT and CDR2 FRNRAP come from the germline V gene. The CDR3 runs to 15 residues. CDR3 region: CASGLVTSGFHEQYF. For the CDR3, the DNA is TGTGCTAGTGGTTTGGTGACTAGCGGGTTCCACGAGCAGTACTTC.

The rearrangement links TRBV18 to TRBJ2-3; 9 bases match TRBD1. V trimming: 10 bases; J trimming: 3 bases; junction bases outside the gene matches: 8. This CDR3 has 14 residues. Germline loops: CDR1 KGHSH, CDR2 LQKENI. The CDR3, as DNA: TGTGCCACCGCGGGACAGGGTAATACAGATACGCAGTATTTT. This encodes CATAGQGNTDTQYF.

This clone was seen once. The rearrangement uses TRBV30 and TRBJ2-7; 14 bases map to TRBD2. This CDR3 has 16 amino acids. Germline V lookup: CDR1 GTSNPN, CDR2 SVGIG (reference sequence). Trimming cost V 0 bases and J 2 bases; bases outside gene matches: 3. The CDR3 bases are TGTGCCTGGAGTGTGGGACTAGCGGGAGTCCCCTACGAGCAGTACTTC. It specifies CAWSVGLAGVPYEQYF. The full variable domain, in which reference TRBV30 and TRBJ2-7 provide the parts outside the CDR3, is SQTIHQWPATLVQPVGSPLSLECTVEGTSNPNLYWYRQAAGRGLQLLFYSVGIGQISSEVPQNLSASRPQDRQFILSSKKLLLSDSGFYLCAWSVGLAGVPYEQYFGPGTRLTVT.

The J gene is TRBJ2-7, the V gene TRBV15; D is unclear. Germline V gene data show CDR1 as LNHNV and CDR2 as YYDKDF (reference sequence). The ends were cut back, 3 bases at V and 0 bases at J, with 12 bases in the middle. This CDR3 contains 15 residues. The CDR3 sequence is CATSSRFSNSYEQYF. In DNA, the CDR3 is TGTGCCACCAGCAGTCGATTTTCCAACTCCTACGAGCAGTACTTC. The whole variable domain, filled in from reference TRBV15 and TRBJ2-7, reads DAMVIQNPRYQVTQFGKPVTLSCSQTLNHNVMYWYQQKSSQAPKLLFHYYDKDFNNEADTPDNFQSRRPNTSFCFLDIRSPGLGDTAMYLCATSSRFSNSYEQYFGPGTRLTVT.

The chain couples TRBV7-9 to TRBJ1-4, with TRBD1 matching 8 bases. From germline, CDR1 is SEHNR and CDR2 FQNEAQ (reference sequence). The CDR3 consists of 16 residues. V lost 5 bases and J lost 7; bases outside the gene matches: 12. The chain's CDR3 is CASSPASGTGREKLFF. The CDR3 DNA is TGTGCCAGCAGCCCCGCCTCCGGGACAGGACGTGAAAAACTGTTTTTT.

V and J are TRBV6-1 and TRBJ2-3, with 8 bases fitting TRBD1. Trimming removed 4 bases from V and 3 bases from J; junction bases left unmatched: 9. In germline, CDR1 is MNHNS, CDR2 SASEGT. The CDR3 contains 16 residues. The CDR3 nucleotides are TGTGCCAGCAGTGGCCCTTTACAGGGGGTTACAGATACGCAGTATTTT. It is translated as CASSGPLQGVTDTQYF.

The V call is TRBV7-2, the J call TRBJ2-7; perhaps TRBD2 as D (6 bases). Per the germline V gene, CDR1 is SGHTA and CDR2 is FQGNSA. The V end lost 5 bases, the J end lost 5 bases, and 19 bases lay between the germline ends. CDR3 length equals 15 residues. The CDR3 DNA sequence: TGTGCCAGCAGCCAGACCAGCGGGCTGCTCCACGAGCAGTACTTC. The encoded protein is CASSQTSGLLHEQYF. The full variable domain, in which reference TRBV7-2 and TRBJ2-7 provide the parts outside the CDR3, is GAGVSQSPSNKVTEKGKDVELRCDPISGHTALYWYRQSLGQGLEFLIYFQGNSAPDKSGLPSDRFSAERTGGSVSTLTIQRTQQEDSAVYLCASSQTSGLLHEQYFGPGTRLTVT.

V usage is TRBV7-2 and J usage is TRBJ1-6; possible D gene TRBD1, 5 bases. Trimming left V 6 bases short and J 7 bases short, with 16 bases between. Germline CDR1 is SGHTA and CDR2 is FQGNSA. CDR3 length equals 15 residues. CDR3 bases: TGTGCCAGCAGTGCGGGGGATGGGATAAATTCACCCCTCCACTTT. Protein sequence: CASSAGDGINSPLHF.

CDR3 in DNA: TGTGCCAGCAGCCCGGGATTTACGCAGTATTTT. This encodes CASSPGFTQYF. The chain has TRBV7-2 and TRBJ2-3; possible D gene TRBD2, 5 bases. V gave up 5 bases and J gave up 8 bases, with 8 bases separating them. Germline CDR1 is SGHTA and CDR2 is FQGNSA. The CDR3 covers 11 residues.

In its sample, this clone was seen a few times. This same CDR3 is encoded by further DNA sequences in the sample. The chain couples TRBV5-4 to TRBJ1-2; a possible D gene is TRBD1 (5 bases). Trimming pared 3 bases from V and 8 bases from J, leaving 8 bases between. The germline V gene has CDR1 SGHNT and CDR2 YYREEE (reference sequence). CDR3 size: 11 residues. The CDR3 DNA sequence: TGTGCCAGCAGCTCAGGGTACGGCTACACCTTC. This sequence encodes CASSSGYGYTF.

CDR3 amino acids: CASTLSQGWGTGELFF. CDR3 DNA sequence: TGTGCCAGCACCCTTAGCCAGGGATGGGGCACCGGGGAGCTGTTTTTT. The J gene is TRBJ2-2, the V gene TRBV11-2, with D possibly being TRBD1 (5 bases). Germline CDR1 is SGHAT and CDR2 is FQNNGV. The CDR3 loop spans 16 amino acids. The V end was cut by 7 bases, the J end by 4 bases, with 19 bases between.